This T cell receptor beta chain stems from a study of blood T cell repertoires in COVID-19. Study-wide background: Acute and convalescent COVID-19 samples came from the United States, Italy and Spain. Sources were T cells, B-cell-depleted T cells, or PBMCs; the material itself was cDNA or gDNA.

Original data processing: Amplified reference gene primers provided the basis for estimating nucleated cell counts. Sequencing used immunoSEQ multiplex PCR; TCRdb keeps in-frame clones, though not all of them. V and J calls and clone size are those listed in that table; D and trimming were worked out from the DNA. The sample yields some 230,000 clones, roughly 81% seen once. Trimming removed 0 bases at V and 6 bases at J, with 11 bases between. Germline CDR1 is MNHEY and CDR2 is SVGAGI. This CDR3 spans 14 amino acids. The source is a man aged 35-49 years with acute or convalescent COVID-19. The chain couples TRBV6-5 to TRBJ1-2; D might be TRBD1 (5 bases). Input material: peripheral blood. DNA for the CDR3: TGTGCCAGCAGTTACTCGGGGGGTAGCGATGGCTACACCTTC. Protein: CASSYSGGSDGYTF.